One sample yielded the 18 T cell receptor beta chains listed below, sequenced in a study of Graves' ophthalmopathy and Graves' hyperthyroidism. Beta-chain TCR CDR3 regions were amplified from RNA transcripts. The first round was an RT-PCR with HTBI primers, and the second round was a multiplex PCR. Via MiXCR, TCRdb re-called the multiplex PCR reads, giving one row per CDR3 protein. The sample lists around 400,000 distinct CDR3 sequences; around 20% were seen once. What was sequenced was peripheral blood. These receptors all come from a woman between 18 and 29 years old with stable Graves' hyperthyroidism.

This clonotype was seen ten or more times. The CDR3 region has the DNA TGCAGCGTGGTGTCGCCCACCAGACTAGCGGGAGGAGAGACCCAGTACTTC. This codes for CSVVSPTRLAGGETQYF. The rearrangement uses TRBV29-1 and TRBJ2-5; 13 nucleotides line up with TRBD2. The length of the CDR3 is 17 residues. The V and J ends lost 6 bases and 4 bases, in that order; junction bases with no gene match: 14. The germline gives CDR1 SQVTM, CDR2 ANQGSEA.

This clonotype was counted many times. V is TRBV27 and J is TRBJ1-3, with D unresolved. The CDR3 runs 13 residues. Deletions cut 6 bases from V and 3 bases from J, with 9 bases between. Germline V gene lookup returns CDR1 MNHEY and CDR2 SMNVEV (reference sequence). CDR3 DNA sequence: TGTGCCAGCAGAGGACTGGGTGGAAACACCATATATTTT. Translating gives CASRGLGGNTIYF.

This sequence joins TRBV12-3 or TRBV12-4 and TRBJ2-5; a weak D match, TRBD1 (5 bases). Trimming removed 6 bases at V and 0 bases at J, with 11 bases between. The CDR3 runs to 14 residues. The CDR3 sequence: CASSRQTYQETQYF. In DNA, the CDR3 is TGTGCCAGCAGCCGACAGACGTACCAAGAGACCCAGTACTTC.

In its sample, this clonotype was seen many times. V is TRBV10-3 and J is TRBJ2-7; D remains unclear. V lost 3 bases, J lost 2 bases, and 8 bases lay in between. Per germline, CDR1 ENHRY and CDR2 SYGVKD. This CDR3 contains 13 residues. CDR3 nucleotides: TGTGCCATCAGTGAAACAGAAACCTACGAGCAGTACTTC. It codes for CAISETETYEQYF.

This clonotype was observed at least ten times. The rearrangement links TRBV9 to TRBJ2-2, with no clear D. The V and J ends lost 1 base and 6 bases respectively, with 7 bases between them. CDR1 is SGDLS and CDR2 is YYNGEE in the germline V gene. This CDR3 has 13 amino acids. In nucleotides, the CDR3 is TGTGCCAGCAGCGTAAGGTGGGCCGGGGAGCTGTTTTTT. Protein product: CASSVRWAGELFF.

This clonotype has a count of ten or more. CDR3 nucleotides: TGTGCCAGCAGTCTGAGGGACGGTACCAATCAGCCCCAGCATTTT. It is translated as CASSLRDGTNQPQHF. The chain couples TRBV6-2 or TRBV6-3 to TRBJ1-5; possibly TRBD1 for D (5 bases). This CDR3 comprises 15 residues. V was shortened by 5 bases and J by 3 bases, with 14 bases between the two germline ends. Germline CDR1 is MNHEY and CDR2 is SVGEGT.

This clonotype appeared many times. The chain has TRBV20-1 and TRBJ2-7; 10 positions agree with TRBD1. The CDR3 totals 15 residues. In germline, CDR1 is DFQATT, CDR2 SNEGSKA (reference sequence). The junction had 8 bases not matched to a gene; V was cut back by 3 bases and J by 3 bases. The CDR3 loop reads CSARSSGTGVYEQYF. The CDR3 nucleotides are TGCAGTGCTAGGAGTTCGGGGACAGGGGTCTACGAGCAGTACTTC.

This clonotype came up many times. The rearrangement joins TRBV20-1 to TRBJ1-3; 8 bases are shared with TRBD1. Germline CDR1 DFQATT, CDR2 SNEGSKA (reference sequence). V lost 5 bases and J lost 0; bases outside the gene matches: 3. This CDR3 comprises 14 residues. The CDR3 region has the DNA TGCAGTGCTCCACAGGGGGGCTCTGGAAACACCATATATTTT. This encodes CSAPQGGSGNTIYF.

This clonotype appeared many times. The V and J genes are TRBV2 and TRBJ2-4; D uncertain. Per germline, CDR1 SNHLY and CDR2 FYNNEI. V was pared by 4 bases and J by 0 bases, with 4 bases between. The CDR3 sequence is 13 residues long. The DNA for the CDR3 is TGTGCCAGCAGTGGGCTAGCCAAAAACATTCAGTACTTC. Translated: CASSGLAKNIQYF.

This clonotype has at least ten counts. CDR3 nucleotide sequence: TGCAGTGCGCCTAGCGGGAGGGAGACCCAGTACTTC. Translating gives CSAPSGRETQYF. J is TRBJ2-5 and V is TRBV20-1; 11 bases align to TRBD2. The V segment lost 6 bases and the J segment 5 bases; nucleotides outside the gene matches: 2. The germline CDR1 and CDR2 sequences are DFQATT and SNEGSKA (reference sequence). CDR3 length: 12 residues.

This clonotype was picked up a small number of times. The CDR3 nucleotides read TGTGCCAGCAGCCCCCCGGGCCGGGGAGAAGCTTTCTTT. Translation gives CASSPPGRGEAFF. The rearrangement links TRBV3-1 to TRBJ1-1; unclear D gene. V lost 4 bases and J 8 bases, leaving 14 bases between the germline ends. Germline lookup yields CDR1 LGHDT and CDR2 YNNKEL (reference sequence). This CDR3 region has 13 residues.

This clonotype showed up many times. This chain joins TRBV6-1 and TRBJ2-7, with a possible D match to TRBD2 (5 bases). This CDR3 has 15 amino acids. Germline assignment: CDR1 MNHNS and CDR2 SASEGT. The germline V and J ends were trimmed by 0 bases and 0 bases, with 9 bases remaining between them. The CDR3 sequence: CASSEARAVSYEQYF. CDR3 nucleotide sequence: TGTGCCAGCAGTGAAGCGCGGGCGGTCTCCTACGAGCAGTACTTC.

The genes are TRBV7-3 and TRBJ1-5; D remains unclear. CDR3 size: 13 residues. With 5 bases removed from V and 7 bases from J, the gap between germline ends came to 12 bases. The germline gives CDR1 SGHTA, CDR2 FQGTGA. The CDR3 nucleotides are TGTGCCAGCAGCCGGGGTCCAGGCCAGCCCCAGCATTTT. It translates to CASSRGPGQPQHF.

There are a few counts of this clonotype. A read error may explain this, as a much larger clone is one base away. The V and J genes are TRBV6-1 and TRBJ2-7, with D possibly matching TRBD1 (5 bases). Germline V gene lookup returns CDR1 MNHNS and CDR2 SASEGT. The CDR3 sequence is 13 residues long. Trimming stripped 1 base from V and 2 bases from J, with 6 bases between. CDR3 residues: CASSEDRPYEQYF. The DNA of the CDR3 is TGTGCCAGCAGTGAAGACAGGCCCTACGAGCAGTACTTC.

The CDR3 spells CASGFTGNGANVLTF. CDR3 sequence (DNA): TGTGCTAGTGGTTTCACAGGGAATGGGGCCAACGTCCTGACTTTC. This sequence joins TRBV12-5 and TRBJ2-6, with D maybe TRBD1 (6 bases). The germline gives CDR1 LGHNT, CDR2 FRNRAP. The ends were cut back, 3 bases at V and 3 bases at J, with 9 bases in the middle. This CDR3 contains 15 residues.

The sample holds many counts of this clonotype. J is TRBJ2-7 and V is TRBV2; D call uncertain. The V end lost 0 bases, the J end lost 4 bases, and 13 bases lay between the germline ends. In germline, CDR1 is SNHLY, CDR2 FYNNEI. The CDR3 extends over 15 amino acids. CDR3 amino acids: CASSEAGRVSYEQYF. CDR3 coding DNA: TGTGCCAGCAGTGAAGCCGGCCGGGTGTCATACGAGCAGTACTTC.

This clonotype has a count of ten or more. The V gene is TRBV20-1, the J gene TRBJ1-5; D uncertain. The CDR3 is 14 residues long. The germline V gene has CDR1 DFQATT and CDR2 SNEGSKA (reference sequence). V was trimmed by 3 bases and J by 1 base, leaving 10 bases between them. CDR3 protein: CSASQNPSNQPQHF. CDR3 DNA: TGCAGTGCTAGTCAAAACCCCAGCAATCAGCCCCAGCATTTT.

Concerning this clonotype: Just one base apart from a much larger clone, this may be a read error. The final CDR3 position lacks the conserved phenylalanine or tryptophan, pointing to a likely read error. This rearrangement joins TRBV4-3 to TRBJ1-1, with D possibly TRBD1 on 5 matching bases. Per germline, CDR1 LGHNA and CDR2 YSLEER. The CDR3 is 13 residues long. The ends were cut back, 0 bases at V and 8 bases at J, with 10 bases in the middle. DNA of the CDR3: TGCGCCAGCAGCCAAGATGGGGACGCAGAAGCTTTCGTT. Translated: CASSQDGDAEAFV.